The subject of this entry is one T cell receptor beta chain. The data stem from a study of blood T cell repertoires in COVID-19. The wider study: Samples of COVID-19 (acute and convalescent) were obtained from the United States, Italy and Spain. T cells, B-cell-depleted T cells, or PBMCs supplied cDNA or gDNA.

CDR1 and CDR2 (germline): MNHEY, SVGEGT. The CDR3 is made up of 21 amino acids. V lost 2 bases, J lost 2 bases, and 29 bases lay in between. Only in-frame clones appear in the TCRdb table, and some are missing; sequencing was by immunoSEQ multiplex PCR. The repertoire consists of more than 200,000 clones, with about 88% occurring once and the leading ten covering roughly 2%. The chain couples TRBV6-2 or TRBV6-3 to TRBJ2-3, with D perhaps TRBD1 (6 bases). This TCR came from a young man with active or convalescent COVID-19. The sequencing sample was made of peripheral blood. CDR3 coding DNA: TGTGCCAGCAGTTACCAAATCTTAACCTCGGACAGACAGCAACACACAGATACGCAGTATTTT. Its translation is CASSYQILTSDRQQHTDTQYF.